This TCR beta chain is from a study of cytomegalovirus exposure and HLA in healthy donors. Only in-frame clones appear in the TCRdb table, and some are missing; sequencing was by immunoSEQ multiplex PCR. The sample gives around 350,000 clones, around 86% of which show up once; approximately 0.8% is in the top ten. Trimming removed 1 base from V and 2 bases from J, with 7 bases in between. The CDR3 has 13 residues. From germline, CDR1 is SQVTM and CDR2 ANQGSEA. The source is a woman under 30 in good health and CMV-seronegative. The chain couples TRBV29-1 to TRBJ2-3; D not certain. What was sequenced was PBMCs. For the CDR3, the DNA is TGCAGCGTTGAAGGGCGGATCACAGATACGCAGTATTTT. Protein: CSVEGRITDTQYF.